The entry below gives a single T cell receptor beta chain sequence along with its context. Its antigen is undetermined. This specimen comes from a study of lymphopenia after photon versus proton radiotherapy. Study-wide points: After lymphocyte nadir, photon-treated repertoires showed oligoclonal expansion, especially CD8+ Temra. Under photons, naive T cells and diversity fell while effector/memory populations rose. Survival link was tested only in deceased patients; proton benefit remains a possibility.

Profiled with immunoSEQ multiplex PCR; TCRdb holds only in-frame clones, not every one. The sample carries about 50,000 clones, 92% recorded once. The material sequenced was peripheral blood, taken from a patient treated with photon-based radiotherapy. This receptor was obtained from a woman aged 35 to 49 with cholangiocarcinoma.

The CDR3 here is CATKLLAGVIDEQFF. As DNA, the CDR3 is TGTGCTACCAAATTACTAGCGGGGGTCATCGATGAGCAGTTCTTC. The V call is TRBV6-1, the J call TRBJ2-1; 11 bases are a match to TRBD2. Germline CDR1 MNHNS, CDR2 SASEGT. CDR3 length equals 15 residues.